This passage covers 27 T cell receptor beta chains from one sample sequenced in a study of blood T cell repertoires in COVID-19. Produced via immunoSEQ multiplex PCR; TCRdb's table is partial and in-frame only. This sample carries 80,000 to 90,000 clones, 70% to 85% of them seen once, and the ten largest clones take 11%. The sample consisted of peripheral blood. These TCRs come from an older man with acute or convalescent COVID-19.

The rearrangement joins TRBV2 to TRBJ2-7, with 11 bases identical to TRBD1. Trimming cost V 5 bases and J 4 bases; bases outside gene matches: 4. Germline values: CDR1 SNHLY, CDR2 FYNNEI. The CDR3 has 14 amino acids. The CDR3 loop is CASSTGTGGYEQYF. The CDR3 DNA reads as TGTGCCAGCAGTACCGGGACAGGGGGTTACGAGCAGTACTTC.

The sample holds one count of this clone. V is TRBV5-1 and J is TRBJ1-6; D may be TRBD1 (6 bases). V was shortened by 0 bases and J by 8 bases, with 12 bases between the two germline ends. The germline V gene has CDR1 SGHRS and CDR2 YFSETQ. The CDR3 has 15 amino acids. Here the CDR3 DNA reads TGCGCCAGCAGCTTGGTGGGCAGGGGTGATTCACCCCTCCACTTT. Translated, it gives CASSLVGRGDSPLHF.

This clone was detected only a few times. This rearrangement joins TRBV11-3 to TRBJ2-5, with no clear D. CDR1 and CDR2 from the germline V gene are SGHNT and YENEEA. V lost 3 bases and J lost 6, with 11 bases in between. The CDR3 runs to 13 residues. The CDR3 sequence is CASSFGLSKTQYF. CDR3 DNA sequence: TGTGCCAGCAGCTTTGGCTTATCAAAGACCCAGTACTTC. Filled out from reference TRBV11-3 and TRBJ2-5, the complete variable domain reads EAGVVQSPRYKIIEKKQPVAFWCNPISGHNTLYWYLQNLGQGPELLIRYENEEAVDDSQLPKDRFSAERLKGVDSTLKIQPAELGDSAVYLCASSFGLSKTQYFGPGTRLLVL.

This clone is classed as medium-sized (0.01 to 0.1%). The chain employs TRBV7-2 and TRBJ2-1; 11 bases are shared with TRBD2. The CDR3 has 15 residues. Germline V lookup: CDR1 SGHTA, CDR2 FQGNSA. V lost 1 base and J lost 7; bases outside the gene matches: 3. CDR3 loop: CASSLGLAGGNEQFF. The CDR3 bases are TGTGCCAGCAGCTTAGGGCTAGCGGGGGGTAATGAGCAGTTCTTC.

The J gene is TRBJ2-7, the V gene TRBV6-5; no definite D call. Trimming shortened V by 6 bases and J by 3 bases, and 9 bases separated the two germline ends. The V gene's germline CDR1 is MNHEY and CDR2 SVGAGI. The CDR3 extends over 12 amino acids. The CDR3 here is CASRHQNYEQYF. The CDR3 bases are TGTGCCAGCAGACACCAGAACTACGAGCAGTACTTC.

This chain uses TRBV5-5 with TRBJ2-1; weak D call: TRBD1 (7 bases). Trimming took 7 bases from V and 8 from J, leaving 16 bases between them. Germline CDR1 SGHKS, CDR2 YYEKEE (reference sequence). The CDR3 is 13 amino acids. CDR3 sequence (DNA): TGTGCCAGCCAGTGGCAGGGGGGCGATGAGCAGTTCTTC. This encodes CASQWQGGDEQFF. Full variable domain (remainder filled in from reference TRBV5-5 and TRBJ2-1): DAGVTQSPTHLIKTRGQQVTLRCSPISGHKSVSWYQQVLGQGPQFIFQYYEKEERGRGNFPDRFSARQFPNYSSELNVNALLLGDSALYLCASQWQGGDEQFFGPGTRLTVL.

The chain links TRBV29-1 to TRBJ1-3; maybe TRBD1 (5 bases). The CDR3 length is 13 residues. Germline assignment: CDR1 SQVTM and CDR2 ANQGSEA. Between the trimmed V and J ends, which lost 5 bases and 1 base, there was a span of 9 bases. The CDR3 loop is CSVYQGSGNTIYF. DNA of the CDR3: TGCAGCGTTTACCAGGGTTCTGGAAACACCATATATTTT.

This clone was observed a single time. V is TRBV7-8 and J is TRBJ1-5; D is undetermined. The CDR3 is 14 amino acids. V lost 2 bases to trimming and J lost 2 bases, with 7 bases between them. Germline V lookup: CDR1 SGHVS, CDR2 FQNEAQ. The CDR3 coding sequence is TGTGCCAGCAGCTTATACGAGGGCAATCAGCCCCAGCATTTT. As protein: CASSLYEGNQPQHF.

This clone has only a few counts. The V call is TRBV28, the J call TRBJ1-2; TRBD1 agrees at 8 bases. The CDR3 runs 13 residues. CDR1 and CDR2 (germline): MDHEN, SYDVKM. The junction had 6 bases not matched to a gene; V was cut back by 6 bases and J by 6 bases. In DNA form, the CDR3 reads TGTGCCAGCAGCCGAGGACAGGGTCATGGCTACACCTTC. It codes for CASSRGQGHGYTF.

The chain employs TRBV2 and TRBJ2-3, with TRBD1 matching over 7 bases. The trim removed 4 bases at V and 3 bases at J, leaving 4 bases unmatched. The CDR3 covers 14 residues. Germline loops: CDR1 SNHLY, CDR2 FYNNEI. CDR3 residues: CASSARQGTDTQYF. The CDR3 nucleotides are TGTGCCAGCAGTGCCCGACAGGGTACAGATACGCAGTATTTT.

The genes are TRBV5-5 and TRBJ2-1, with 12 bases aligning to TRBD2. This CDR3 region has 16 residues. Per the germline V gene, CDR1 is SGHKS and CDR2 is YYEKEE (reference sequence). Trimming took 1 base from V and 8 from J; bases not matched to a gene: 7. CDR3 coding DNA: TGTGCCAGCAGCTTGAGTCTAGCGGGGGGGCTAGATGAGCAGTTCTTC. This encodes CASSLSLAGGLDEQFF.

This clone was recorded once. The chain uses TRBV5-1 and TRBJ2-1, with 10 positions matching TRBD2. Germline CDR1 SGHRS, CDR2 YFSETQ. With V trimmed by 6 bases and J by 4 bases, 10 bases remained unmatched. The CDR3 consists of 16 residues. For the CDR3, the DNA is TGCGCCAGCACCCTCGGGGCAGCGGGGGGGTACAATGAGCAGTTCTTC. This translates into CASTLGAAGGYNEQFF.

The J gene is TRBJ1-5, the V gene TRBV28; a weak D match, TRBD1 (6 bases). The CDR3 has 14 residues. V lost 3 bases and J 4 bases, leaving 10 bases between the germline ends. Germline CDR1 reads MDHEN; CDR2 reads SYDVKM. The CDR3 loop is CASSFTRGNQPQHF. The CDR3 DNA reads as TGTGCCAGCAGTTTCACCAGGGGAAATCAGCCCCAGCATTTT.

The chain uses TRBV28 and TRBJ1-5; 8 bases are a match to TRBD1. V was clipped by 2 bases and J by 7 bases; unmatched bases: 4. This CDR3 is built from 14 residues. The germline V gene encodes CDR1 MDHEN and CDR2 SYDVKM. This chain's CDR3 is CASSLTQGGQPQHF. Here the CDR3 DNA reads TGTGCCAGCAGTTTAACACAGGGGGGGCAGCCCCAGCATTTT.

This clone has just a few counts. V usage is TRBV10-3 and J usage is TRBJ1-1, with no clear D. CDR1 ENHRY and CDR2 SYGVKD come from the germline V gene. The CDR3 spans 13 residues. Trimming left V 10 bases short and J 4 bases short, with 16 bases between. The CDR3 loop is CATRAGGGTEAFF. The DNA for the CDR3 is TGTGCCACACGGGCCGGAGGCGGCACTGAAGCTTTCTTT.

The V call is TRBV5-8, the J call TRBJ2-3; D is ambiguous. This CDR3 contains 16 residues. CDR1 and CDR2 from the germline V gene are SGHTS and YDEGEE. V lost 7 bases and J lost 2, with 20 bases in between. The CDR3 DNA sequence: TGTGCCAGCGCTAAGAGGCAAACCCCTTCCACAGATACGCAGTATTTT. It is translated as CASAKRQTPSTDTQYF.

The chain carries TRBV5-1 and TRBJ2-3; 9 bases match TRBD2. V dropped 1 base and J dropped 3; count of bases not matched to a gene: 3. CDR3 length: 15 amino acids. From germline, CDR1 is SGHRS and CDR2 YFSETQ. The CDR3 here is CASSLRTSVTDTQYF. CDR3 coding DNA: TGCGCCAGCAGCTTGAGGACTAGCGTAACAGATACGCAGTATTTT. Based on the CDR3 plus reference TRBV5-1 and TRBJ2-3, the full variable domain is KAGVTQTPRYLIKTRGQQVTLSCSPISGHRSVSWYQQTPGQGLQFLFEYFSETQRNKGNFPGRFSGRQFSNSRSEMNVSTLELGDSALYLCASSLRTSVTDTQYFGPGTRLTVL.

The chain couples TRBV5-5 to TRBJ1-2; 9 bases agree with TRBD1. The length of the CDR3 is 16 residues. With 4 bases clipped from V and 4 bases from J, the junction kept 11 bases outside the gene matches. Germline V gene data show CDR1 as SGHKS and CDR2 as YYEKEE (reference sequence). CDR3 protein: CASSPGGTGIFYGYTF. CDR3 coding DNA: TGTGCCAGCAGCCCCGGAGGGACAGGGATTTTCTATGGCTACACCTTC.

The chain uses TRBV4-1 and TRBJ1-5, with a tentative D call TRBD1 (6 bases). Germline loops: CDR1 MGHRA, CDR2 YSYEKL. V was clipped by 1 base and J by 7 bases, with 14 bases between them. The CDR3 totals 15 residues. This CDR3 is CASSQGVAGVQPQHF. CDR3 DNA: TGCGCCAGCAGCCAAGGGGTGGCAGGGGTACAGCCCCAGCATTTT.

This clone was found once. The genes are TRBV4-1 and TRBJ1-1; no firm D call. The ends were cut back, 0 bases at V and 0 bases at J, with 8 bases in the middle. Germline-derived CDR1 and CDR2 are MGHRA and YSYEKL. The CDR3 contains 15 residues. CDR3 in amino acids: CASSQDLRMNTEAFF. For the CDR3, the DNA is TGCGCCAGCAGCCAAGATCTGAGAATGAACACTGAAGCTTTCTTT.

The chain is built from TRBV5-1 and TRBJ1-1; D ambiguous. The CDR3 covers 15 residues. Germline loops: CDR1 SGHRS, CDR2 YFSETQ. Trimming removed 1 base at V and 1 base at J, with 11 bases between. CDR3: CASSLWPRQNTEAFF. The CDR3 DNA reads TGCGCCAGCAGCTTGTGGCCCCGACAGAACACTGAAGCTTTCTTT.

This chain's CDR3 is CASTSSPGTEAFF. The CDR3 bases are TGTGCCAGCACCTCGTCCCCGGGCACTGAAGCTTTCTTT. This chain connects TRBV7-6 to TRBJ1-1, with D hard to call. CDR1 is SGHVS and CDR2 is FNYEAQ in the germline V gene. This CDR3 is built from 13 residues. The V end lost 7 bases, the J end lost 4 bases, and 13 bases lay between the germline ends.

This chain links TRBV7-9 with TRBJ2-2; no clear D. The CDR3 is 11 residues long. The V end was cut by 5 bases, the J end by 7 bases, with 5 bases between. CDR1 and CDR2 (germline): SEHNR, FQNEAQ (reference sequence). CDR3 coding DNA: TGTGCCAGCAGCCCCTTCGGGGAGCTGTTTTTT. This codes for CASSPFGELFF.

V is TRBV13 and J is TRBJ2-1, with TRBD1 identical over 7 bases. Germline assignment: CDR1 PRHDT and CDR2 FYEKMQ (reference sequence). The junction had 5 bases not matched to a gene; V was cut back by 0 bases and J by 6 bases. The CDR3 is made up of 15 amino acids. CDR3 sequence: CASSLGGQAPNEQFF. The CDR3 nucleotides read TGTGCCAGCAGCTTAGGAGGACAGGCCCCCAATGAGCAGTTCTTC.

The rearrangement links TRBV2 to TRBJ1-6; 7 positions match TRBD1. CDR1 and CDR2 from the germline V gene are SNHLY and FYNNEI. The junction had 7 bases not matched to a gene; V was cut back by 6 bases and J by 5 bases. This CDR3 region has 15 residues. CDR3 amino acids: CASRGMGTDNSPLHF. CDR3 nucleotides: TGTGCCAGCAGAGGAATGGGGACAGATAATTCACCCCTCCACTTT.

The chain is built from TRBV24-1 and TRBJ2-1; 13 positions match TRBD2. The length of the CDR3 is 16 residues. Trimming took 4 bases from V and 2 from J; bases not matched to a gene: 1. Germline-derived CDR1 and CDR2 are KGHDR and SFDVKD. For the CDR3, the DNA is TGTGCCACCAGTGACGGACTAGCGGGGGCCTACAATGAGCAGTTCTTC. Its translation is CATSDGLAGAYNEQFF.

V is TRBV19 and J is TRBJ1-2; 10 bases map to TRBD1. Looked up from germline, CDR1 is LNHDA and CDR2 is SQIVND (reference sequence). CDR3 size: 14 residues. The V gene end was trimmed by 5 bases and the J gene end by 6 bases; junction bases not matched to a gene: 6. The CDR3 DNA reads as TGTGCCAGTAGTGGGACAGGGGATCGCGATGGCTACACCTTC. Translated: CASSGTGDRDGYTF.